The 27 T cell receptor beta chains below come from one sample, sequenced in a study of CD8 T cells in ankylosing spondylitis. TCRdb re-derived calls from the 5' RACE reads in MiXCR, one entry per CDR3 protein. The table has under 450,000 distinct CDR3 sequences, about a sixth seen once. General study points: A TCR beta motif made of several highly homologous variants seemed typical of ankylosing spondylitis blood.

No antigen has been assigned to these receptors. The source material was blood, either unsorted or a sorted T cell fraction (not recorded which). All receptors come from a male donor with ankylosing spondylitis.

The V call is TRBV7-2, the J call TRBJ1-1, with D possibly TRBD1 on 5 matching bases. V shed 7 bases and J shed 0 bases, with 9 bases lying between them. From germline, CDR1 is SGHTA and CDR2 FQGNSA. This CDR3 contains 13 residues. The CDR3 DNA sequence: TGTGCCAGCAATGGGGCTTTGAACACTGAAGCTTTCTTT. Its translation: CASNGALNTEAFF.

A few counts support this clonotype. CDR3 sequence (DNA): TGCGCCAGCAGCCCCCGGACAGGGAGGGGTGGGTCCCAGTACTTC. Amino acid sequence: CASSPRTGRGGSQYF. This sequence joins TRBV4-3 and TRBJ2-5; possibly TRBD1 for D (8 bases). The CDR3 length is 15 residues. The V end was cut by 4 bases, the J end by 9 bases, with 21 bases between. Germline V gene sequence: CDR1 LGHNA, CDR2 YSLEER.

The V and J genes are TRBV14 and TRBJ1-2; the D is unclear. Trimming shortened V by 5 bases and J by 5 bases, and 12 bases separated the two germline ends. The germline V gene encodes CDR1 SGHDN and CDR2 FVKESK. The CDR3 covers 13 residues. Written as DNA, the CDR3 is TGTGCCAGCAGCGTGGGAACCACTTATGGCTACACCTTC. As protein: CASSVGTTYGYTF.

This clonotype appeared a few times. The chain has TRBV20-1 and TRBJ2-1; no clear D gene. Germline CDR1 reads DFQATT; CDR2 reads SNEGSKA (reference sequence). The CDR3 has 9 amino acids. Trimming pared 3 bases from V and 9 bases from J, leaving 3 bases between. The CDR3 reads CSASTEQFF. The CDR3 DNA reads as TGCAGTGCTAGTACTGAGCAGTTCTTC.

A few counts support this clonotype. This sequence joins TRBV20-1 and TRBJ2-1, with TRBD1 as a possible D gene (5 bases). Trimming removed 3 bases at V and 3 bases at J, with 12 bases between. CDR3 length: 14 residues. Germline loops: CDR1 DFQATT, CDR2 SNEGSKA (reference sequence). The CDR3 here is CSASGRGYYNEQFF. The CDR3 DNA is TGCAGTGCTAGTGGTAGGGGCTACTACAATGAGCAGTTCTTC.

This clonotype was counted only a few times. This chain connects TRBV6-2 or TRBV6-3 to TRBJ2-6, with D uncertain. CDR1 is MNHEY, CDR2 SVGEGT, per germline. CDR3 length: 16 residues. V was cut by 3 bases and J by 2 bases, with 11 bases left in between. DNA of the CDR3: TGTGCCAGCAGTTATTTCCGGGCAGCTGGGGCCAACGTCCTGACTTTC. Translated: CASSYFRAAGANVLTF.

In its sample, this clonotype was seen a few times. The chain recombines TRBV7-2 with TRBJ2-7, with 7 bases aligning to TRBD2. With V trimmed by 7 bases and J by 3 bases, 18 bases remained unmatched. CDR1 is SGHTA, CDR2 FQGNSA, per germline. The CDR3 contains 17 residues. Here the CDR3 reads CASTKTSVASGGYEQYF. The CDR3 DNA follows: TGTGCCAGCACCAAGACCTCGGTGGCTAGCGGCGGCTACGAGCAGTACTTC.

The chain recombines TRBV19 with TRBJ1-4, with D maybe TRBD1 (5 bases). The ends were cut back, 4 bases at V and 7 bases at J, with 13 bases in the middle. The CDR3 is 14 residues long. CDR1 and CDR2 from the germline V gene are LNHDA and SQIVND (reference sequence). In DNA, the CDR3 is TGTGCCAGTAGTAAGGGGACTCGTGGTGAAAAACTGTTTTTT. Its protein is CASSKGTRGEKLFF.

V is TRBV27 and J is TRBJ2-5; the match to TRBD2 covers 8 bases. Germline V gene sequence: CDR1 MNHEY, CDR2 SMNVEV (reference sequence). V gave up 3 bases and J gave up 5 bases; unmatched junction bases: 8. The CDR3 length is 15 residues. CDR3 sequence reads: CASSFRSGRGETQYF. The CDR3 nucleotides are TGTGCCAGCAGTTTTAGGAGCGGGAGAGGGGAGACCCAGTACTTC.

At least ten counts were recorded for this clonotype. The J gene is TRBJ1-1, the V gene TRBV29-1; 8 bases fit TRBD1. This CDR3 has 12 residues. CDR1 and CDR2 from the germline V gene are SQVTM and ANQGSEA. V dropped 7 bases and J dropped 5; count of bases not matched to a gene: 6. The CDR3 DNA follows: TGCAGCGCACGACAGGGGAGGACTGAAGCTTTCTTT. Protein product: CSARQGRTEAFF.

This clonotype was seen more than once but under ten times. The chain employs TRBV20-1 and TRBJ1-2; possibly TRBD1 for D (5 bases). The germline V and J ends were trimmed by 6 bases and 6 bases, with 17 bases remaining between them. The CDR3 totals 13 residues. The germline gives CDR1 DFQATT, CDR2 SNEGSKA (reference sequence). Written as DNA, the CDR3 is TGCAGTGCCAAGAGGGCGTCGGGGGATGGCTACACCTTC. This encodes CSAKRASGDGYTF.

This chain links TRBV5-1 with TRBJ2-7; D is ambiguous. In germline, CDR1 is SGHRS, CDR2 YFSETQ. This CDR3 is 13 amino acids long. V gave up 1 base and J gave up 5 bases, with 10 bases separating them. For the CDR3, the DNA is TGCGCCAGCAGCTTGTCGGGCCGGGACGAGCAGTACTTC. It yields the protein CASSLSGRDEQYF.

This clonotype was counted a few times. This sequence joins TRBV7-9 and TRBJ1-4; the D is unclear. The CDR3 runs 15 residues. The ends were cut back, 2 bases at V and 6 bases at J, with 13 bases in the middle. Germline CDR1 SEHNR, CDR2 FQNEAQ (reference sequence). CDR3 coding DNA: TGTGCCAGCAGCTTAAGTGGTCTCCGGGATGAAAAACTGTTTTTT. Its protein is CASSLSGLRDEKLFF.

This clonotype was counted a few times. The chain uses TRBV7-9 and TRBJ2-2; maybe TRBD1 (6 bases). V lost 4 bases and J 2 bases, leaving 8 bases between the germline ends. In germline, CDR1 is SEHNR, CDR2 FQNEAQ (reference sequence). The CDR3 covers 14 residues. The CDR3 is CASSSGTNTGELFF. The CDR3 bases are TGTGCCAGCAGCTCCGGGACAAACACCGGGGAGCTGTTTTTT.

The chain links TRBV3-1 to TRBJ1-2, with D unclear. Germline CDR1 LGHDT, CDR2 YNNKEL (reference sequence). V was clipped by 4 bases and J by 6 bases, with 12 bases between them. The CDR3 consists of 13 residues. The CDR3 reads CASSRGLWDGYTF. The CDR3 DNA follows: TGTGCCAGCAGCCGCGGATTGTGGGATGGCTACACCTTC.

This clonotype was seen more than once but under ten times. The chain links TRBV25-1 to TRBJ2-7; D is unresolved. Germline V CDR1 and CDR2: MGHDK, SYGVNS. The CDR3 has 14 amino acids. V shed 4 bases and J shed 3 bases, with 13 bases lying between them. CDR3 residues: CASSAAQPLYEQYF. In DNA form, the CDR3 reads TGTGCCAGCAGTGCAGCCCAGCCCCTCTACGAGCAGTACTTC.

Only a few counts were recorded for this clonotype. The V and J genes are TRBV7-9 and TRBJ2-1; 7 bases are a match to TRBD2. CDR3 length: 11 residues. With 5 bases clipped from V and 12 bases from J, the junction kept 4 bases outside the gene matches. Germline CDR1 and CDR2: SEHNR and FQNEAQ (reference sequence). CDR3 loop: CASSAAGVQFF. As DNA, the CDR3 is TGTGCCAGCAGCGCCGCGGGGGTGCAGTTCTTC. Full variable domain (missing parts from reference TRBV7-9 and TRBJ2-1): DTGVSQNPRHKITKRGQNVTFRCDPISEHNRLYWYRQTLGQGPEFLTYFQNEAQLEKSRLLSDRFSAERPKGSFSTLEIQRTEQGDSAMYLCASSAAGVQFFGPGTRLTVL.

This clonotype was counted only a few times. J is TRBJ2-5 and V is TRBV20-1; D unresolved. This CDR3 is built from 12 residues. The germline gives CDR1 DFQATT, CDR2 SNEGSKA (reference sequence). V gave up 3 bases and J gave up 1 base, with 6 bases separating them. CDR3 nucleotide sequence: TGCAGTGCTAGCGCGCGCCAAGAGACCCAGTACTTC. This encodes CSASARQETQYF.

The V and J genes are TRBV12-5 and TRBJ2-1; 12 bases map to TRBD1. This CDR3 region has 15 residues. Germline V CDR1 and CDR2: LGHNT, FRNRAP. After removal of 5 bases from V and 8 bases from J, the junction contained 7 bases not matched to a gene. Here the CDR3 reads CASGRDRGQWHEQFF. The CDR3 coding sequence is TGTGCTAGTGGTCGGGACAGGGGGCAATGGCATGAGCAGTTCTTC.

This clonotype appeared a few times. The rearrangement links TRBV12-3 or TRBV12-4 to TRBJ2-1; D not certain. V lost 6 bases to trimming and J lost 9 bases, with 9 bases between them. This CDR3 comprises 11 residues. The CDR3: CASSYKTEQFF. CDR3 nucleotide sequence: TGTGCCAGCAGCTACAAAACTGAGCAGTTCTTC.

The chain has TRBV5-6 and TRBJ2-7; TRBD1 matches 10 bases. V shed 6 bases and J 0 bases; nucleotides not matched to a gene: 12. CDR3 length: 17 residues. Germline-derived CDR1 and CDR2 are SGHDT and YYEEEE. CDR3 DNA: TGTGCCAGCACCGGACCGGGACAGGGGCCTTTCTCCTACGAGCAGTACTTC. Translation gives CASTGPGQGPFSYEQYF.

This clonotype appeared a few times. The chain combines TRBV20-1 with TRBJ1-5; D not resolved. Germline V CDR1 and CDR2: DFQATT, SNEGSKA (reference sequence). Trimming took off 1 base at V and 2 bases at J, with 12 bases between the two ends. There are 15 residues in the CDR3. The CDR3: CSARGGPSGNQPQHF. The DNA for the CDR3 is TGCAGTGCTAGAGGAGGCCCTAGTGGCAATCAGCCCCAGCATTTT.

The gene calls are TRBV24-1 and TRBJ2-5; 9 bases fit TRBD2. Germline assignment: CDR1 KGHDR and CDR2 SFDVKD. After removal of 0 bases from V and 4 bases from J, the junction contained 5 bases not matched to a gene. This CDR3 is 16 amino acids long. The CDR3 DNA is TGTGCCACCAGTGATTTGAAGGCGGGAGGGGGAGAGACCCAGTACTTC. Amino acid sequence: CATSDLKAGGGETQYF.

This clonotype was recorded a few times. This rearrangement joins TRBV27 to TRBJ2-1; D gene uncertain. CDR3 size: 14 residues. Per germline, CDR1 MNHEY and CDR2 SMNVEV (reference sequence). Trimming left V 6 bases short and J 5 bases short, with 14 bases between. In DNA, the CDR3 is TGTGCCAGCAGCTCCTTAAGAAAAAACAATGAGCAGTTCTTC. Protein sequence: CASSSLRKNNEQFF.

This clonotype has a handful of counts. The gene calls are TRBV28 and TRBJ2-7; D is perhaps TRBD1 (5 bases). CDR1 and CDR2 from the germline V gene are MDHEN and SYDVKM. The V end lost 4 bases, the J end lost 1 base, and 14 bases lay between the germline ends. The CDR3 spans 15 residues. The CDR3 nucleotides read TGTGCCAGCAGTTCCCCCAGGACACCTTCCTACGAGCAGTACTTC. Protein: CASSSPRTPSYEQYF.

In this sample, this clonotype turned up many times. Germline is not matched at one junction end, which may reflect a read error. V gene TRBV5-1 combines with J gene TRBJ1-5; D is uncertain. Germline V gene lookup returns CDR1 SGHRS and CDR2 YFSETQ. The CDR3 totals 15 residues. The DNA of the CDR3 is TGTGCCAGCAGCCTGGCGGGGTCTAGCAATCAGCCCCAGCATTTT. This gives the protein CASSLAGSSNQPQHF.

CDR3 in DNA: TGTGCCAGCAGTTTGAGGCAGGACTTAATGAACACTGAAGCTTTCTTT. Protein product: CASSLRQDLMNTEAFF. The chain employs TRBV27 and TRBJ1-1, with D unclear. The CDR3 spans 16 residues. Trimming removed 3 bases at V and 0 bases at J, with 14 bases between. The germline gives CDR1 MNHEY, CDR2 SMNVEV (reference sequence).